A single sample is the source of the 21 T cell receptor beta chains below, sequenced in a study of OX40 agonist ivuxolimab in advanced cancers. Method: immunoSEQ multiplex PCR; TCRdb's copy keeps in-frame clones and lacks some. In the table there are approximately 60,000 clones, 77% of which are singletons. Specimen: CD4+ or CD8+ T cells sorted from blood, collected in a trial of the OX40 agonist ivuxolimab. The receptors come from an adult with an advanced solid tumor such as melanoma, head and neck, liver or kidney cancer.

The chain uses TRBV6-5 and TRBJ2-2; D not resolved. This CDR3 contains 13 residues. CDR1 MNHEY and CDR2 SVGAGI come from the germline V gene. Between the trimmed V and J ends, which lost 6 bases and 9 bases, there was a span of 14 bases. Here the CDR3 reads CASSRNPGWELFF. The CDR3 DNA reads TGTGCCAGCAGCCGTAACCCCGGATGGGAGCTGTTTTTT.

This chain joins TRBV27 and TRBJ1-2; D uncertain. Trimming pared 6 bases from V and 7 bases from J, leaving 18 bases between. The length of the CDR3 is 14 residues. From germline, CDR1 is MNHEY and CDR2 SMNVEV (reference sequence). As DNA, the CDR3 is TGTGCCAGCAGAATGGGATGGGGTGTCGCTGGCTACACCTTC. It encodes CASRMGWGVAGYTF.

The V gene is TRBV4-1, the J gene TRBJ2-1; 9 bases are a match to TRBD2. V shed 4 bases and J 2 bases; nucleotides not matched to a gene: 6. Germline values: CDR1 MGHRA, CDR2 YSYEKL. The CDR3 contains 16 residues. The chain's CDR3 is CASSRAGGVTYNEQFF. The CDR3 DNA sequence: TGCGCCAGCAGCCGAGCGGGGGGAGTAACCTACAATGAGCAGTTCTTC.

This clone has only one observation. The chain uses TRBV29-1 and TRBJ1-2; D is perhaps TRBD1 (6 bases). Germline V lookup: CDR1 SQVTM, CDR2 ANQGSEA. The germline V and J ends were trimmed by 4 bases and 2 bases, with 11 bases remaining between them. The CDR3 contains 13 residues. The CDR3 DNA follows: TGCAGCGTTGCCCCAGGGGCAAACTATGGCTACACCTTC. Encoded protein: CSVAPGANYGYTF.

Ten or more counts support this clone. The rearrangement joins TRBV13 to TRBJ2-3; D gene ambiguous. V was trimmed by 3 bases and J by 8 bases, leaving 6 bases between them. Germline lookup yields CDR1 PRHDT and CDR2 FYEKMQ (reference sequence). This CDR3 has 11 amino acids. Here the CDR3 reads CASSFRSTQYF. The CDR3 region has the DNA TGTGCCAGCAGCTTTCGGTCTACGCAGTATTTT.

The chain recombines TRBV7-9 with TRBJ2-3, with 7 nucleotides matching TRBD1. The CDR3 loop spans 13 amino acids. CDR1 and CDR2 from the germline V gene are SEHNR and FQNEAQ (reference sequence). V lost 8 bases, J lost 6 bases, and 8 bases stayed unmatched. CDR3 region: CASSGQARDTQYF. CDR3 DNA: TGTGCCAGCTCCGGACAGGCCCGGGATACGCAGTATTTT.

This clone was recorded a few times. The genes are TRBV20-1 and TRBJ1-2; D ambiguous. The CDR3 runs to 10 residues. Germline values: CDR1 DFQATT, CDR2 SNEGSKA (reference sequence). The V gene lost 5 bases and the J gene lost 8 bases, with 9 bases spanning the gap. DNA for the CDR3: TGCAGTGCTCAAAGCCCGGGCTACACCTTC. This translates into CSAQSPGYTF.

Turning to this clone: Other DNA sequences from this sample encode an identical CDR3 as well. J is TRBJ1-4 and V is TRBV5-1; D unclear. The CDR3 is 15 residues long. V was pared by 6 bases and J by 3 bases, with 15 bases between. Germline V CDR1 and CDR2: SGHRS, YFSETQ. For the CDR3, the DNA is TGCGCCAGCACCAACTTCAGTCCATCTAATGAAAAACTGTTTTTT. Its translation: CASTNFSPSNEKLFF.

The chain carries TRBV19 and TRBJ2-1; 9 nucleotides line up with TRBD2. CDR3 length: 14 residues. V was clipped by 6 bases and J by 7 bases; unmatched bases: 7. Germline V gene lookup returns CDR1 LNHDA and CDR2 SQIVND (reference sequence). DNA of the CDR3: TGTGCCAGTAGCCCGGGACTAGCAGTGAATGAGCAGTTCTTC. Translation: CASSPGLAVNEQFF.

The rearrangement links TRBV18 to TRBJ2-5; TRBD1 matches 9 bases. There are 15 residues in the CDR3. Trimming cost V 3 bases and J 3 bases; bases outside gene matches: 5. Germline V gene lookup returns CDR1 KGHSH and CDR2 LQKENI. In nucleotides, the CDR3 is TGTGCCAGCTCACCCCGGGACAGGGTAAAAGAGACCCAGTACTTC. It encodes CASSPRDRVKETQYF.

The chain carries TRBV10-2 and TRBJ2-2; TRBD1 matches 9 bases. V was clipped by 3 bases and J by 2 bases; unmatched bases: 4. This CDR3 comprises 16 residues. Germline V gives CDR1 WSHSY, CDR2 SAAADI. This CDR3 is CASSDWTGANTGELFF. Here the CDR3 DNA reads TGCGCCAGCAGTGATTGGACAGGGGCTAACACCGGGGAGCTGTTTTTT.

The J gene is TRBJ1-4, the V gene TRBV5-4; the D gene is possibly TRBD1 (5 bases). This CDR3 contains 14 residues. Germline V gene lookup returns CDR1 SGHNT and CDR2 YYREEE (reference sequence). Trimming removed 2 bases at V and 4 bases at J, with 9 bases between. The CDR3 coding sequence is TGTGCCAGCAGCTTTTGGGGGATTAATGAAAAACTGTTTTTT. This translates into CASSFWGINEKLFF.

This clone was found a few times. This chain connects TRBV7-3 to TRBJ1-1; D perhaps matches TRBD1 (6 bases). The CDR3 covers 14 residues. V was trimmed by 5 bases and J by 3 bases, leaving 13 bases between them. Germline V gene data show CDR1 as SGHTA and CDR2 as FQGTGA. CDR3 nucleotides: TGTGCCAGCAGCCGGCGGGGGCCAGACACTGAAGCTTTCTTT. Its translation is CASSRRGPDTEAFF.

The chain employs TRBV12-5 and TRBJ2-2; D is uncertain. This CDR3 is built from 12 residues. Germline V gene sequence: CDR1 LGHNT, CDR2 FRNRAP. V lost 3 bases and J lost 7, with 6 bases in between. The CDR3 DNA sequence: TGTGCTAGTGGTTTTCAGGTCGGGGAGCTGTTTTTT. Translated, it gives CASGFQVGELFF.

This clone was counted a few times. CDR3 DNA: TGTGCCAGTAGTCCCTGGGTCCCCTCTGGGGCCAACGTCCTGACTTTC. Protein: CASSPWVPSGANVLTF. This chain connects TRBV19 to TRBJ2-6; D gene unclear. The CDR3 runs to 16 residues. The germline V gene encodes CDR1 LNHDA and CDR2 SQIVND (reference sequence). Trimming took 5 bases from V and 0 from J, leaving 11 bases between them.

The chain has TRBV2 and TRBJ2-5; D ambiguous. Germline loops: CDR1 SNHLY, CDR2 FYNNEI. V was shortened by 4 bases and J by 6 bases, with 12 bases between the two germline ends. This CDR3 region has 13 residues. The CDR3 loop is CASSVVSPKTQYF. CDR3 in DNA: TGTGCCAGCAGTGTTGTATCCCCCAAGACCCAGTACTTC. Full variable domain (remainder filled in from reference TRBV2 and TRBJ2-5): EPEVTQTPSHQVTQMGQEVILRCVPISNHLYFYWYRQILGQKVEFLVSFYNNEISEKSEIFDDQFSVERPDGSNFTLKIRSTKLEDSAMYFCASSVVSPKTQYFGPGTRLLVL.

This clone showed up just once. This chain connects TRBV9 to TRBJ2-7; a weak D match, TRBD2 (6 bases). The V and J ends lost 3 bases and 1 base respectively, with 14 bases between them. The CDR3 has 15 amino acids. Germline V gene lookup returns CDR1 SGDLS and CDR2 YYNGEE. DNA of the CDR3: TGTGCCAGCAGCGAGGCCGGGACTGAATCCTACGAGCAGTACTTC. Translation: CASSEAGTESYEQYF.

The V call is TRBV27, the J call TRBJ2-7; 10 bases are shared with TRBD1. The CDR3 extends over 15 amino acids. CDR1 MNHEY and CDR2 SMNVEV come from the germline V gene (reference sequence). J lost 3 bases, V lost 4 bases, and 6 bases had no gene match. The CDR3 bases are TGTGCCAGCAGTTATGTACGGGACAGGGGCTACGAGCAGTACTTC. The encoded protein is CASSYVRDRGYEQYF.

The chain joins TRBV5-4 to TRBJ2-7; 8 positions agree with TRBD1. The ends lost 4 bases at V and 9 bases at J; junction bases unmatched: 12. This CDR3 contains 14 residues. The germline V gene encodes CDR1 SGHNT and CDR2 YYREEE (reference sequence). CDR3 sequence: CASSRTGSSERQYF. CDR3 nucleotides: TGTGCCAGCAGCCGGACAGGGAGTAGTGAGAGGCAGTACTTC.

This clone was seen a few times. The V call is TRBV18, the J call TRBJ2-3; 12 bases agree with TRBD2. The CDR3 is 19 amino acids. CDR1 and CDR2 from the germline V gene are KGHSH and LQKENI. Trimming cost V 2 bases and J 3 bases; bases outside gene matches: 12. The CDR3 DNA follows: TGTGCCAGCTCACCAGGACTAGCGGGATTCTCGACCTATACAGATACGCAGTATTTT. This translates into CASSPGLAGFSTYTDTQYF.

The chain is built from TRBV7-9 and TRBJ2-3; D gene uncertain. The CDR3 extends over 14 amino acids. From germline, CDR1 is SEHNR and CDR2 FQNEAQ (reference sequence). Trimming took 5 bases from V and 0 from J, leaving 9 bases between them. The CDR3 region has the DNA TGTGCCAGCAGCCCCCTGACTAGCACAGATACGCAGTATTTT. Its protein is CASSPLTSTDTQYF.